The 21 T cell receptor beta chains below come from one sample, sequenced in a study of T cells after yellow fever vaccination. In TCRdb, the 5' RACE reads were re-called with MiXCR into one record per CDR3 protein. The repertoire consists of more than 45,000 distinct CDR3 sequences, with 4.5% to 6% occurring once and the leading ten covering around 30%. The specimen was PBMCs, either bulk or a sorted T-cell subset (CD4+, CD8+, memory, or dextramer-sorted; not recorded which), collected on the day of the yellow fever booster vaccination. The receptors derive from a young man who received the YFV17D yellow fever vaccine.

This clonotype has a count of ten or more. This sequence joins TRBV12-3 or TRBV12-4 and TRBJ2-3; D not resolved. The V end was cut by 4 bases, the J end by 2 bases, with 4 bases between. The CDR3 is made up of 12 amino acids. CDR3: CASSWVTDTQYF. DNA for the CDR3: TGTGCCAGCAGTTGGGTCACAGATACGCAGTATTTT.

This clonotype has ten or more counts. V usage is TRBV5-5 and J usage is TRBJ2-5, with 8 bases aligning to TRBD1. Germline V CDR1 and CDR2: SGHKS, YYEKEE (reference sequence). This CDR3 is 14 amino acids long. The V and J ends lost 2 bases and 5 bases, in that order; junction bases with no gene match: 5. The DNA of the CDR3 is TGTGCCAGCAGCTTCCCGACAGGGGTGGAGACCCAGTACTTC. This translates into CASSFPTGVETQYF.

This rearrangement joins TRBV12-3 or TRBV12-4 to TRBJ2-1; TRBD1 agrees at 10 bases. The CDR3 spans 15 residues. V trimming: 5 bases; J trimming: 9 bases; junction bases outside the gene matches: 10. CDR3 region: CASSPDRGQGSEQFF. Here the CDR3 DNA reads TGTGCCAGCAGTCCCGACAGGGGGCAGGGTAGTGAGCAGTTCTTC.

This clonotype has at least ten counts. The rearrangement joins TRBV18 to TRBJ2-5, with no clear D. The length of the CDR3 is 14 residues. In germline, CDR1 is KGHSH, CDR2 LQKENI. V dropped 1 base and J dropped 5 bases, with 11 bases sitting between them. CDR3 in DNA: TGTGCCAGCTCACCACGCGCCGGAGCGGAGACCCAGTACTTC. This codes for CASSPRAGAETQYF.

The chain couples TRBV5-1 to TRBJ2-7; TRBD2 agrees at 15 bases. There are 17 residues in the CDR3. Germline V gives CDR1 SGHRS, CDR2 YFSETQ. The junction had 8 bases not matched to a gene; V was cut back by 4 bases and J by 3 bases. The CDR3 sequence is CASSPRGLAGGSYEQYF. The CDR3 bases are TGCGCCAGCAGCCCTCGGGGACTAGCGGGGGGTAGCTACGAGCAGTACTTC.

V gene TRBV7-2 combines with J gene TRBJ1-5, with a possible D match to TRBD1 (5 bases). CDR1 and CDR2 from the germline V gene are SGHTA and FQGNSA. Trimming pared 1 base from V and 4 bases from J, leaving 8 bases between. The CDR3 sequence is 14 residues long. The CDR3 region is CASSLVGGNQPQHF. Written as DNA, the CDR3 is TGTGCCAGCAGCTTAGTCGGGGGTAATCAGCCCCAGCATTTT.

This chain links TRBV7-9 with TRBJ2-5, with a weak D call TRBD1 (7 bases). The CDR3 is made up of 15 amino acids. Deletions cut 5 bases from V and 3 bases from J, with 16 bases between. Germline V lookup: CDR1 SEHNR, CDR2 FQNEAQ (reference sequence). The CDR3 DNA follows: TGTGCCAGCAGCACCAGGGGGGTAGGGGAAGAGACCCAGTACTTC. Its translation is CASSTRGVGEETQYF.

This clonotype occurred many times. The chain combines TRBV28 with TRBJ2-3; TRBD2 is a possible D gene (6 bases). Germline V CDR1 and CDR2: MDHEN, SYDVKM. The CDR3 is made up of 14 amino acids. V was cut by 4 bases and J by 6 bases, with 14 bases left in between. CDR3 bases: TGTGCCAGCAGTTCCCTTACTAGCTCCGATACGCAGTATTTT. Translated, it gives CASSSLTSSDTQYF.

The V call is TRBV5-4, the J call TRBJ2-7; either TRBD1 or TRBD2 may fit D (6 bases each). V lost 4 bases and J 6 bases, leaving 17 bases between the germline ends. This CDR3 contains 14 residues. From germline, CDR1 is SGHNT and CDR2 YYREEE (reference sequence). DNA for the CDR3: TGTGCCAGCAGCCTGTCTGGTGGAGGGGGCGAGCAGTACGTC. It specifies CASSLSGGGGEQYV.

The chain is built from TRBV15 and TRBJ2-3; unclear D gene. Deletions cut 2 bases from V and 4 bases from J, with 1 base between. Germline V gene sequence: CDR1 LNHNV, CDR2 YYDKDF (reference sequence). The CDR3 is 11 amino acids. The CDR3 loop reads CATSRSDTQYF. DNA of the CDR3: TGTGCCACCAGCAGATCAGATACGCAGTATTTT. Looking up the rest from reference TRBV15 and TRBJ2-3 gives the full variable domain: DAMVIQNPRYQVTQFGKPVTLSCSQTLNHNVMYWYQQKSSQAPKLLFHYYDKDFNNEADTPDNFQSRRPNTSFCFLDIRSPGLGDTAMYLCATSRSDTQYFGPGTRLTVL.

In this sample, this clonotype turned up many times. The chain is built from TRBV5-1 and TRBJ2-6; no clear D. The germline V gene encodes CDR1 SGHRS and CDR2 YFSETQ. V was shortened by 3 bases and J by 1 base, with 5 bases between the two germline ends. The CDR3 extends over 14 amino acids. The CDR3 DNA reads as TGCGCCAGCAGCTCAACATCTGGGGCCAACGTCCTGACTTTC. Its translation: CASSSTSGANVLTF.

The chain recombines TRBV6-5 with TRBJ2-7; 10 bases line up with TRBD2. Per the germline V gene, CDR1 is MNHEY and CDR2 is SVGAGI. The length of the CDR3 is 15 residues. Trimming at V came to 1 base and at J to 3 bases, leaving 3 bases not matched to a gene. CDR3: CASSYFASGGYEQYF. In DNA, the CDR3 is TGTGCCAGCAGTTACTTCGCTAGCGGGGGCTACGAGCAGTACTTC.

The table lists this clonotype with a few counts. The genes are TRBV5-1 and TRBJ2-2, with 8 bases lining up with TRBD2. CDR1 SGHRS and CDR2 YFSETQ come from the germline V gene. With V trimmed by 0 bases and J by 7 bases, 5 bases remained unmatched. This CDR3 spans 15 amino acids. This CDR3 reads CASSLGSGASGELFF. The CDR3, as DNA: TGCGCCAGCAGCTTGGGTAGCGGGGCCAGCGGGGAGCTGTTTTTT.

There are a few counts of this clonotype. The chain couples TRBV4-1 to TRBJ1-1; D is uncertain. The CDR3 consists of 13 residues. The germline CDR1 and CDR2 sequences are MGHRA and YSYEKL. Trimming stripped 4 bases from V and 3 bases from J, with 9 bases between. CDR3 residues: CASSLLRDTEAFF. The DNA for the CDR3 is TGCGCCAGCAGCCTCCTTCGGGACACTGAAGCTTTCTTT.

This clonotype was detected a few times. CDR3 loop: CASSLSMNTEAFF. The CDR3, as DNA: TGTGCCAGCAGCCTCAGTATGAACACTGAAGCTTTCTTT. V gene TRBV14 combines with J gene TRBJ1-1; D unclear. CDR3 length: 13 amino acids. Germline lookup yields CDR1 SGHDN and CDR2 FVKESK. V was clipped by 4 bases and J by 0 bases, with 6 bases between them.

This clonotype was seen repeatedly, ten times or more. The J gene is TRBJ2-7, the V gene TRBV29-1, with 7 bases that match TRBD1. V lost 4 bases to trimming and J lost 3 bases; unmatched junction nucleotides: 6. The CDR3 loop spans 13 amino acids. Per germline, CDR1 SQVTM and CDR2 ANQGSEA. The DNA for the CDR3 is TGCAGCGTTGCCGGGACAGAGAGCTACGAGCAGTACTTC. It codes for CSVAGTESYEQYF.

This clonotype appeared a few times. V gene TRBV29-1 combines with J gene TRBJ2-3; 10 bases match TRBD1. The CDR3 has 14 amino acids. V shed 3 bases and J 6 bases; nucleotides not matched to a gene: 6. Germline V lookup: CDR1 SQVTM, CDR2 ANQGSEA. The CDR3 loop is CSVEGQGFSDTQYF. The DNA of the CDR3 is TGCAGCGTTGAGGGACAGGGGTTCTCCGATACGCAGTATTTT.

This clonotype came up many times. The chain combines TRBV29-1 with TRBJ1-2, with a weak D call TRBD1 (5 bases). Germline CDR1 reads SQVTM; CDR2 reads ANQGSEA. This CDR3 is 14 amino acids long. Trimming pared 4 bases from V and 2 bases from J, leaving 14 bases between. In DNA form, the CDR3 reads TGCAGCGTTGCTGGTCAGGGATCCAACTATGGCTACACCTTC. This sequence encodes CSVAGQGSNYGYTF.

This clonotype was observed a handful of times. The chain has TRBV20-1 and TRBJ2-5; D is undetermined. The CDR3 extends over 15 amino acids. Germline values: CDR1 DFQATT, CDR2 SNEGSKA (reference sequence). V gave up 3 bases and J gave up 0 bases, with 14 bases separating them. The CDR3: CSASPGPLYQETQYF. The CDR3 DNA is TGCAGTGCTAGCCCGGGCCCACTATACCAAGAGACCCAGTACTTC.

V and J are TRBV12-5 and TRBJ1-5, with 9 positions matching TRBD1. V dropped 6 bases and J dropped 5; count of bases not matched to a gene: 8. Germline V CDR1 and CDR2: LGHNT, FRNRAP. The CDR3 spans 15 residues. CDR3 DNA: TGTGCTAGTGGCCCCGACAGGGGGACCCATCAGCCCCAGCATTTT. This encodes CASGPDRGTHQPQHF.

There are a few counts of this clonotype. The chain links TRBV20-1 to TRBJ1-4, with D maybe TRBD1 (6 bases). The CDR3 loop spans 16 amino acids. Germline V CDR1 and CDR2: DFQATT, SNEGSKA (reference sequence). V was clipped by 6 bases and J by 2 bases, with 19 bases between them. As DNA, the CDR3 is TGCAGTGCCCGTCAGGGGCCCGAGTGGACTAATGAAAAACTGTTTTTT. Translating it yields CSARQGPEWTNEKLFF.